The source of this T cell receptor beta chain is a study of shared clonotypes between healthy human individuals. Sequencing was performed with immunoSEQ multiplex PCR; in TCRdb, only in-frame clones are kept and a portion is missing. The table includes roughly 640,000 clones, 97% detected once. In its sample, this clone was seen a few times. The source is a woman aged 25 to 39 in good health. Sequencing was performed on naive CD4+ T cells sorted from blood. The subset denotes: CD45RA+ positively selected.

The CDR3 protein is CASSAQSIQYF. The CDR3 DNA follows: TGTGCCAGCAGCGCTCAAAGCATTCAGTACTTC. The chain recombines TRBV2 with TRBJ2-4, with unresolved D. Germline assignment: CDR1 SNHLY and CDR2 FYNNEI. The CDR3 contains 11 residues. Trimming pared 6 bases from V and 9 bases from J, leaving 9 bases between.